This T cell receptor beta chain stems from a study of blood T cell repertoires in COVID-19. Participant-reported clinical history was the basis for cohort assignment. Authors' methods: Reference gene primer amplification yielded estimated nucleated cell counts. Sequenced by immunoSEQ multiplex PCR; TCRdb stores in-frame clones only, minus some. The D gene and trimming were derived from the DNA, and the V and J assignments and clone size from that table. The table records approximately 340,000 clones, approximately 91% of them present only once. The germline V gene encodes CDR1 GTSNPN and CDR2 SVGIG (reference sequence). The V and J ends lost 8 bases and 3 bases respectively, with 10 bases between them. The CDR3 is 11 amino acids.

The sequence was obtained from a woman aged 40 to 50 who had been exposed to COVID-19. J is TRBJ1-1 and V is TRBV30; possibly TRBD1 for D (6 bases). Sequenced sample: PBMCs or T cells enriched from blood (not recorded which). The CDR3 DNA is TGTGCCCTTACAGGGTACACTGAAGCTTTCTTT. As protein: CALTGYTEAFF.